This passage covers 27 T cell receptor beta chains from one sample sequenced in a study of T cell responses to AZD1222 COVID-19 vaccine. TCRdb keeps only in-frame clones here, not all; method: immunoSEQ multiplex PCR. The profile covers some 200,000 clones, with approximately 93% appearing a single time and roughly 1% taken by the ten largest. The source was peripheral blood, collected 28 days after the second AZD1222 dose. All receptors come from an adult who received the AZD1222 COVID-19 vaccine.

The chain employs TRBV2 and TRBJ1-1; D gene uncertain. Germline V gives CDR1 SNHLY, CDR2 FYNNEI. This CDR3 is built from 11 residues. Trimming left V 5 bases short and J 1 base short, with 2 bases between. CDR3 protein: CASSWNTEAFF. CDR3 DNA: TGTGCCAGCAGTTGGAACACTGAAGCTTTCTTT. The full variable domain, its missing parts supplied by reference TRBV2 and TRBJ1-1, is EPEVTQTPSHQVTQMGQEVILRCVPISNHLYFYWYRQILGQKVEFLVSFYNNEISEKSEIFDDQFSVERPDGSNFTLKIRSTKLEDSAMYFCASSWNTEAFFGQGTRLTVV.

The genes are TRBV11-2 and TRBJ1-3; a possible D gene is TRBD1 (6 bases). V dropped 5 bases and J dropped 2 bases, with 10 bases sitting between them. The germline V gene encodes CDR1 SGHAT and CDR2 FQNNGV. The CDR3 has 14 residues. CDR3 amino acids: CASSPRTAGNTIYF. DNA of the CDR3: TGTGCCAGCAGCCCTCGGACAGCTGGAAACACCATATATTTT.

V usage is TRBV2 and J usage is TRBJ1-3; 7 positions match TRBD1. The CDR3 covers 19 residues. CDR1 is SNHLY and CDR2 is FYNNEI in the germline V gene. J gave up 1 base and V 6 bases, and 18 bases lay outside the gene matches. In nucleotides, the CDR3 is TGTGCCAGCAGCACACCTGAGGACAGGTTGCTACCTTCTGGAAACACCATATATTTT. Amino acids: CASSTPEDRLLPSGNTIYF.

This clone was recorded a few times. This chain connects TRBV3-1 (or the pseudogene TRBV3-2) to TRBJ1-1; D ambiguous. Germline V lookup: CDR1 LGHDT, CDR2 YNNKEL (reference sequence). The germline V and J ends were trimmed by 4 bases and 4 bases, with 7 bases remaining between them. This CDR3 has 12 amino acids. CDR3 sequence reads: CASSPTGTEAFF. CDR3 sequence (DNA): TGTGCCAGCAGCCCGACCGGCACTGAAGCTTTCTTT.

The chain employs TRBV6-4 and TRBJ1-5, with no clear D. This CDR3 comprises 16 residues. Trimming stripped 2 bases from V and 1 base from J, with 12 bases between. Germline assignment: CDR1 MRHNA and CDR2 SNTAGT. The CDR3 nucleotides read TGTGCCAGCAGTGACGTAGGGCGGTCCAGCAATCAGCCCCAGCATTTT. Translating it yields CASSDVGRSSNQPQHF.

V is TRBV7-3 and J is TRBJ1-1, with D perhaps matching TRBD1 (5 bases). This CDR3 has 15 residues. V lost 1 base, J lost 5 bases, and 14 bases lay in between. Germline V gives CDR1 SGHTA, CDR2 FQGTGA. The CDR3 reads CASSLSGGVGTEAFF. The CDR3 DNA sequence: TGTGCCAGCAGCTTAAGTGGGGGAGTAGGTACTGAAGCTTTCTTT.

The chain combines TRBV9 with TRBJ2-2; unclear D gene. This CDR3 contains 12 residues. In germline, CDR1 is SGDLS, CDR2 YYNGEE. Trimming removed 1 base at V and 6 bases at J, with 4 bases between. This CDR3 is CASSVYSGELFF. The CDR3 nucleotides read TGTGCCAGCAGCGTATATTCCGGGGAGCTGTTTTTT.

This chain connects TRBV25-1 to TRBJ2-7, with D perhaps matching TRBD1 (6 bases). This CDR3 contains 12 residues. Deletions cut 5 bases from V and 3 bases from J, with 8 bases between. Germline V CDR1 and CDR2: MGHDK, SYGVNS. The CDR3 bases are TGTGCCAGCAGTCCCAGGGGCTACGAGCAGTACTTC. Protein sequence: CASSPRGYEQYF.

J is TRBJ1-6 and V is TRBV10-3; 7 positions match TRBD1. Germline V CDR1 and CDR2: ENHRY, SYGVKD. Trimming removed 7 bases from V and 6 bases from J; junction bases left unmatched: 6. This CDR3 is 14 amino acids long. In DNA form, the CDR3 reads TGTGCCATCACCCCCGACAGGGCTAATTCACCCCTCCACTTT. Protein sequence: CAITPDRANSPLHF.

This clone occurred once. J is TRBJ1-6 and V is TRBV10-3; weak D call: TRBD1 (5 bases). The CDR3 sequence is 15 residues long. Germline CDR1 reads ENHRY; CDR2 reads SYGVKD. V lost 5 bases to trimming and J lost 7 bases, with 15 bases between them. The DNA of the CDR3 is TGTGCCATCAGTCCCACCGGGACGTGGAATTCACCCCTCCACTTT. This translates into CAISPTGTWNSPLHF.

The genes are TRBV7-3 and TRBJ2-5; 8 bases are a match to TRBD2. Germline values: CDR1 SGHTA, CDR2 FQGTGA. CDR3 length: 13 amino acids. J gave up 5 bases and V 4 bases, and 3 bases lay outside the gene matches. CDR3 DNA: TGTGCCAGCAGCTCAGAGCGGGGGGAGACCCAGTACTTC. Amino acids: CASSSERGETQYF.

The chain joins TRBV5-4 to TRBJ1-4; no clear D gene. The germline V gene has CDR1 SGHNT and CDR2 YYREEE (reference sequence). V was clipped by 4 bases and J by 0 bases, with 19 bases between them. The CDR3 consists of 18 residues. The CDR3 bases are TGTGCCAGCAGCCCGGGCGGGTGGCAATCAGCAACTAATGAAAAACTGTTTTTT. As protein: CASSPGGWQSATNEKLFF. Complete variable domain (other parts from reference TRBV5-4 and TRBJ1-4): ETGVTQSPTHLIKTRGQQVTLRCSSQSGHNTVSWYQQALGQGPQFIFQYYREEENGRGNFPPRFSGLQFPNYSSELNVNALELDDSALYLCASSPGGWQSATNEKLFFGSGTQLSVL.

V is TRBV5-1 and J is TRBJ2-7; D is unresolved. V lost 4 bases and J 7 bases, leaving 3 bases between the germline ends. The CDR3 consists of 9 residues. The V gene's germline CDR1 is SGHRS and CDR2 YFSETQ. This CDR3 is CASSVEQYF. The CDR3 DNA is TGCGCCAGCAGCGTTGAGCAGTACTTC. Full variable domain (outside the CDR3, taken from reference TRBV5-1 and TRBJ2-7): KAGVTQTPRYLIKTRGQQVTLSCSPISGHRSVSWYQQTPGQGLQFLFEYFSETQRNKGNFPGRFSGRQFSNSRSEMNVSTLELGDSALYLCASSVEQYFGPGTRLTVT.

The J gene is TRBJ1-6, the V gene TRBV6-5, with 7 positions matching TRBD1. This CDR3 has 14 amino acids. V shed 7 bases and J 5 bases; nucleotides not matched to a gene: 5. Germline CDR1 is MNHEY and CDR2 is SVGAGI. The CDR3 region has the DNA TGTGCCAGCACCACTGGGACAGATAATTCACCCCTCCACTTT. As protein: CASTTGTDNSPLHF.

V gene TRBV12-3 or TRBV12-4 combines with J gene TRBJ1-4; D remains unclear. The V gene lost 5 bases and the J gene lost 7 bases, with 11 bases spanning the gap. The CDR3 covers 13 residues. The CDR3 sequence is CASSPALGEKLFF. The DNA for the CDR3 is TGTGCCAGCAGTCCTGCTCTGGGTGAAAAACTGTTTTTT.

The chain combines TRBV12-3 or TRBV12-4 with TRBJ1-3; D is unclear. The V end lost 5 bases, the J end lost 10 bases, and 12 bases lay between the germline ends. The CDR3 totals 12 residues. Written as DNA, the CDR3 is TGTGCCAGCAGTCCCGCCCAAAGGACCATATATTTT. This codes for CASSPAQRTIYF.

This chain uses TRBV15 with TRBJ2-7; 7 bases are shared with TRBD1. The V gene's germline CDR1 is LNHNV and CDR2 YYDKDF (reference sequence). V shed 0 bases, J shed 3 bases, and the junction held 5 bases outside the gene matches. The CDR3 is made up of 15 amino acids. The CDR3 nucleotides read TGTGCCACCAGCAGAGATGGGGCAGGGGGCTACGAGCAGTACTTC. Translated: CATSRDGAGGYEQYF.

The V call is TRBV6-5, the J call TRBJ1-4; 9 nucleotides match TRBD1. Unmatched junction bases numbered 5, after V lost 5 bases and J lost 7 bases. Germline CDR1 MNHEY, CDR2 SVGAGI. The CDR3 contains 14 residues. CDR3: CASSTGGAGEKLFF. The CDR3 DNA reads as TGTGCCAGCAGTACAGGGGGCGCGGGTGAAAAACTGTTTTTT.

The rearrangement links TRBV11-2 to TRBJ1-3, with D unclear. The V gene's germline CDR1 is SGHAT and CDR2 FQNNGV. With 5 bases removed from V and 4 bases from J, the gap between germline ends came to 9 bases. This CDR3 comprises 13 residues. The CDR3 nucleotides read TGTGCCAGCAGCAGCATCGGGGGAAACACCATATATTTT. Amino acids: CASSSIGGNTIYF.

The rearrangement uses TRBV12-3 or TRBV12-4 and TRBJ2-7, with TRBD2 as a possible D gene (5 bases). This CDR3 spans 12 amino acids. Trimming shortened V by 6 bases and J by 4 bases, and 10 bases separated the two germline ends. The CDR3 reads CASSLSGYEQYF. The CDR3 DNA is TGTGCCAGCAGCCTATCGGGGTACGAGCAGTACTTC.

The chain joins TRBV28 to TRBJ2-7; 8 bases agree with TRBD1. The germline gives CDR1 MDHEN, CDR2 SYDVKM. V lost 4 bases, J lost 2 bases, and 10 bases stayed unmatched. There are 16 residues in the CDR3. The CDR3 here is CASSSSPGTGPYEQYF. In DNA, the CDR3 is TGTGCCAGCAGTTCGTCTCCCGGGACAGGTCCCTACGAGCAGTACTTC.

The genes are TRBV5-4 and TRBJ2-7; possible D gene TRBD2, 5 bases. The ends were cut back, 4 bases at V and 1 base at J, with 18 bases in the middle. The length of the CDR3 is 16 residues. Looked up from germline, CDR1 is SGHNT and CDR2 is YYREEE (reference sequence). The CDR3 region has the DNA TGTGCCAGCAGCCTTGGTGGGCAGTCGGGATCCTACGAGCAGTACTTC. Residues: CASSLGGQSGSYEQYF.

CDR3 protein: CASSPYRDYGYTF. The CDR3 nucleotides read TGTGCCAGCTCACCGTACAGGGATTATGGCTACACCTTC. V is TRBV18 and J is TRBJ1-2; maybe TRBD1 (6 bases). The CDR3 runs 13 residues. Trimming pared 3 bases from V and 5 bases from J, leaving 10 bases between. CDR1 is KGHSH and CDR2 is LQKENI in the germline V gene. Supplemented by reference TRBV18 and TRBJ1-2, the full variable domain reads NAGVMQNPRHLVRRRGQEARLRCSPMKGHSHVYWYRQLPEEGLKFMVYLQKENIIDESGMPKERFSAEFPKEGPSILRIQQVVRGDSAAYFCASSPYRDYGYTFGSGTRLTVV.

Only one count was recorded for this clone. The CDR3 nucleotides are TGTGCCAGCAGCTCTCACGACAATCAGCCCCAGCATTTT. Its protein product is CASSSHDNQPQHF. This chain joins TRBV7-2 and TRBJ1-5; no clear D. The CDR3 loop spans 13 amino acids. The V gene's germline CDR1 is SGHTA and CDR2 FQGNSA. Trimming took 4 bases from V and 3 from J, leaving 7 bases between them.

The chain is built from TRBV6-5 and TRBJ2-3, with D unresolved. The CDR3 sequence is 13 residues long. Germline assignment: CDR1 MNHEY and CDR2 SVGAGI. Trimming removed 6 bases at V and 5 bases at J, with 12 bases between. The CDR3: CASRDRFKDTQYF. In nucleotides, the CDR3 is TGTGCCAGCAGGGACCGCTTTAAAGATACGCAGTATTTT.

The chain combines TRBV7-9 with TRBJ1-4; D is uncertain. Germline V gene data show CDR1 as SEHNR and CDR2 as FQNEAQ (reference sequence). This CDR3 region has 16 residues. V was clipped by 2 bases and J by 3 bases, with 13 bases between them. The CDR3 here is CASSLSRGRSNEKLFF. CDR3 DNA: TGTGCCAGCAGCTTAAGCCGCGGACGGTCTAATGAAAAACTGTTTTTT.

This chain uses TRBV6-5 with TRBJ2-7; 7 bases map to TRBD2. CDR1 is MNHEY and CDR2 is SVGAGI in the germline V gene. The CDR3 totals 16 residues. V shed 0 bases and J 1 base; nucleotides not matched to a gene: 6. CDR3 nucleotides: TGTGCCAGCAGTTACTCGGGCGGGGGTCAATCCTACGAGCAGTACTTC. Translating it yields CASSYSGGGQSYEQYF.